These 25 T cell receptor beta chains were sequenced from one sample in a study of beta chain features in type 1 diabetes. Expressed TCRB transcripts were sequenced, since all the RNA that had been isolated was reverse transcribed. Some clones are missing from TCRdb's copy, which holds only in-frame ones; the method was immunoSEQ multiplex PCR. This sample has 140,000 to 150,000 clones, with more than 9% found just once. Sequencing was performed on naive CD4+ T cells from blood. The receptors come from a young man in good health.

This clone showed up many times. This sequence joins TRBV14 and TRBJ2-2; possible D gene TRBD2, 5 bases. Germline-derived CDR1 and CDR2 are SGHDN and FVKESK. Trimming pared 5 bases from V and 0 bases from J, leaving 7 bases between. CDR3 length: 14 amino acids. The CDR3 spells CASSAGSNTGELFF. CDR3 sequence (DNA): TGTGCCAGCAGCGCGGGTTCGAACACCGGGGAGCTGTTTTTT.

The chain joins TRBV29-1 to TRBJ1-4, with D tentatively TRBD1 (6 bases). V shed 7 bases and J shed 8 bases, with 17 bases lying between them. The germline gives CDR1 SQVTM, CDR2 ANQGSEA. This CDR3 contains 13 residues. The CDR3 DNA reads as TGCAGCGCGATACGGGGGGCGGAGGAAAAACTGTTTTTT. Its protein product is CSAIRGAEEKLFF.

This clone has a handful of counts. The J gene is TRBJ2-5, the V gene TRBV7-8, with D perhaps TRBD2 (6 bases). Germline V gives CDR1 SGHVS, CDR2 FQNEAQ. V dropped 0 bases and J dropped 7 bases, with 18 bases sitting between them. The CDR3 is 16 residues long. The CDR3 spells CASSLAQGREVGTQYF. Written as DNA, the CDR3 is TGTGCCAGCAGCTTAGCGCAGGGCAGGGAGGTTGGGACCCAGTACTTC.

Note on this clone: A read error may account for a junction end that differs from germline. CDR3 coding DNA: TGCAGCGTCGAAGGGGTGCAGGGGGCAGGGGGCTACACCTTC. Protein sequence: CSVEGVQGAGGYTF. This chain connects TRBV29-1 to TRBJ1-2; 8 positions agree with TRBD1. CDR3 length equals 14 residues. Germline CDR1 and CDR2: SQVTM and ANQGSEA.

The gene calls are TRBV4-3 and TRBJ1-6; TRBD1 aligns across 7 bases. Germline values: CDR1 LGHNA, CDR2 YSLEER. Unmatched junction bases numbered 0, after V lost 4 bases and J lost 3 bases. This CDR3 is 14 amino acids long. CDR3 bases: TGCGCCAGCAGCCGGGACAGCTATAATTCACCCCTCCACTTT. As protein: CASSRDSYNSPLHF.

This clone was observed a few times. This chain links TRBV4-2 with TRBJ2-5; D might be TRBD2 (6 bases). The V gene lost 1 base and the J gene lost 0 bases, with 9 bases spanning the gap. Germline loops: CDR1 LGHNA, CDR2 YNFKEQ. The CDR3 is 15 amino acids. CDR3 loop: CASSQAGTHQETQYF. The DNA for the CDR3 is TGTGCCAGCAGCCAAGCCGGGACTCACCAAGAGACCCAGTACTTC.

The CDR3: CASRIMTGRSYEQYF. CDR3 sequence (DNA): TGTGCCAGCAGGATAATGACAGGGCGCTCCTACGAGCAGTACTTC. The chain joins TRBV6-5 to TRBJ2-7; 7 bases are a match to TRBD1. After removal of 6 bases from V and 0 bases from J, the junction contained 8 bases not matched to a gene. The CDR3 length is 15 residues. The germline gives CDR1 MNHEY, CDR2 SVGAGI.

The chain employs TRBV9 and TRBJ1-4; possibly TRBD1 for D (5 bases). The CDR3 has 13 residues. V was shortened by 0 bases and J by 8 bases, with 8 bases between the two germline ends. Germline V lookup: CDR1 SGDLS, CDR2 YYNGEE. CDR3 bases: TGTGCCAGCAGCGTAGATGGGGGGGAAAAACTGTTTTTT. This encodes CASSVDGGEKLFF.

This clone was seen only a few times. The chain uses TRBV6-6 and TRBJ2-3, with TRBD1 matching 7 bases. The junction had 4 bases not matched to a gene; V was cut back by 6 bases and J by 1 base. Per the germline V gene, CDR1 is MNHNY and CDR2 is SVGAGI (reference sequence). The CDR3 is 14 residues long. CDR3 protein: CASSGQAGTDTQYF. The CDR3 bases are TGTGCCAGCAGCGGACAGGCGGGCACAGATACGCAGTATTTT.

This clone was counted between two and nine times. The V gene is TRBV7-2, the J gene TRBJ2-7; no clear D. Germline CDR1 and CDR2: SGHTA and FQGNSA. The CDR3 has 13 residues. Trimming left V 5 bases short and J 4 bases short, with 12 bases between. CDR3 protein: CASSTFAAYEQYF. The CDR3 DNA follows: TGTGCCAGCAGCACCTTTGCGGCGTACGAGCAGTACTTC.

This clone was detected a few times. The gene calls are TRBV29-1 and TRBJ2-3; D possibly corresponds to TRBD2 (5 bases). This CDR3 spans 11 amino acids. Germline CDR1 SQVTM, CDR2 ANQGSEA. V lost 7 bases, J lost 1 base, and 6 bases lay in between. This CDR3 reads CSDGGTDTQYF. The DNA of the CDR3 is TGCAGCGACGGGGGCACAGATACGCAGTATTTT.

This clone was counted only a few times. The genes are TRBV25-1 and TRBJ2-7, with 9 bases aligning to TRBD1. Germline loops: CDR1 MGHDK, CDR2 SYGVNS. Trimming at V came to 1 base and at J to 4 bases, leaving 5 bases not matched to a gene. The CDR3 runs to 15 residues. The CDR3 DNA follows: TGTGCCAGCAGTGAATCCGGGACAGGGTATTACGAGCAGTACTTC. Translated: CASSESGTGYYEQYF.

This clone has just a few counts. This chain links TRBV5-6 with TRBJ1-2; TRBD1 might be the D (5 bases). CDR3 length equals 12 residues. V shed 6 bases and J shed 5 bases, with 11 bases lying between them. Germline V gene lookup returns CDR1 SGHDT and CDR2 YYEEEE. DNA of the CDR3: TGTGCCAGCACTAATACAGGATATGGCTACACCTTC. Translated, it gives CASTNTGYGYTF. The full variable domain, its missing parts supplied by reference TRBV5-6 and TRBJ1-2, is DAGVTQSPTHLIKTRGQQVTLRCSPKSGHDTVSWYQQALGQGPQFIFQYYEEEERQRGNFPDRFSGHQFPNYSSELNVNALLLGDSALYLCASTNTGYGYTFGSGTRLTVV.

DNA of the CDR3: TGTGCCAGCAGCCAGGGACAGGGGCGGGAAAAACTGTTTTTT. Translating gives CASSQGQGREKLFF. The genes are TRBV28 and TRBJ1-4, with 10 bases that match TRBD1. The CDR3 sequence is 14 residues long. Unmatched junction bases numbered 6, after V lost 6 bases and J lost 8 bases. CDR1 is MDHEN, CDR2 SYDVKM, per germline.

This clone was seen more than once but under ten times. The genes are TRBV5-1 and TRBJ1-6, with unresolved D. V dropped 0 bases and J dropped 0 bases, with 13 bases sitting between them. Germline V gene sequence: CDR1 SGHRS, CDR2 YFSETQ. The CDR3 is 18 amino acids. This CDR3 reads CASSLAQKASSYNSPLHF. For the CDR3, the DNA is TGCGCCAGCAGCTTGGCGCAGAAAGCGAGCTCCTATAATTCACCCCTCCACTTT.

This clone was picked up many times. The chain carries TRBV7-2 and TRBJ2-3; 8 bases line up with TRBD2. The CDR3 is 16 amino acids. The germline V gene encodes CDR1 SGHTA and CDR2 FQGNSA. Trimming took 2 bases from V and 2 from J; bases not matched to a gene: 6. The CDR3 DNA follows: TGTGCCAGCAGCTTAAGTAGCGGGGCGGTCACAGATACGCAGTATTTT. Its protein product is CASSLSSGAVTDTQYF.

The chain is built from TRBV7-2 and TRBJ1-2, with D hard to call. CDR1 is SGHTA and CDR2 is FQGNSA in the germline V gene. The V and J ends lost 4 bases and 8 bases respectively, with 20 bases between them. There are 15 residues in the CDR3. This chain's CDR3 is CASSYRETGSGGYTF. In nucleotides, the CDR3 is TGTGCCAGCAGCTACCGGGAAACGGGGTCGGGCGGCTACACCTTC.

This clone was seen more than once but under ten times. The V and J genes are TRBV7-9 and TRBJ1-6; possibly TRBD1 for D (5 bases). V dropped 1 base and J dropped 7 bases, with 8 bases sitting between them. CDR1 is SEHNR, CDR2 FQNEAQ, per germline (reference sequence). This CDR3 region has 14 residues. The CDR3 spells CASSLGQPNSPLHF. In nucleotides, the CDR3 is TGTGCCAGCAGCTTAGGACAGCCAAATTCACCCCTCCACTTT.

This clone was seen more than once but under ten times. The genes are TRBV5-4 and TRBJ2-4; the match to TRBD2 covers 7 bases. Germline CDR1 reads SGHNT; CDR2 reads YYREEE (reference sequence). There are 15 residues in the CDR3. The ends lost 7 bases at V and 1 base at J; junction bases unmatched: 8. DNA for the CDR3: TGTGCCAGCGGATATTGGGGGGGGGCCAAAAACATTCAGTACTTC. Protein sequence: CASGYWGGAKNIQYF.

This clone has a handful of counts. In nucleotides, the CDR3 is TGTGCCAGCAGTTCAAACATACAGGGGGCCAGCGGGGAGCTGTTTTTT. Encoded protein: CASSSNIQGASGELFF. The rearrangement uses TRBV7-3 and TRBJ2-2, with 9 bases matching TRBD1. The CDR3 contains 16 residues. V was pared by 6 bases and J by 7 bases, with 12 bases of the junction left unmatched. Germline V gives CDR1 SGHTA, CDR2 FQGTGA.

This clone has just a few counts. Other nucleotide sequences in the sample specify the same CDR3. The rearrangement uses TRBV5-1 and TRBJ1-5; 7 nucleotides match TRBD1. Losses at the gene ends were 0 bases for V and 4 bases for J; bases not matched to a gene: 4. Germline-derived CDR1 and CDR2 are SGHRS and YFSETQ. CDR3 length equals 15 residues. The CDR3 DNA sequence: TGCGCCAGCAGCTTGGCCGGGACAGCTAATCAGCCCCAGCATTTT. Translation: CASSLAGTANQPQHF.

This clone occurred a few times. This rearrangement joins TRBV13 to TRBJ2-2, with 8 bases fitting TRBD2. The junction had 6 bases not matched to a gene; V was cut back by 1 base and J by 5 bases. The CDR3 runs to 16 residues. The germline CDR1 and CDR2 sequences are PRHDT and FYEKMQ (reference sequence). In DNA, the CDR3 is TGTGCCAGCAGCTTAGTCGGCGGGGGGCGGACCGGGGAGCTGTTTTTT. Translation gives CASSLVGGGRTGELFF. Variable domain in full (rest from reference TRBV13 and TRBJ2-2): AAGVIQSPRHLIKEKRETATLKCYPIPRHDTVYWYQQGPGQDPQFLISFYEKMQSDKGSIPDRFSAQQFSDYHSELNMSSLELGDSALYFCASSLVGGGRTGELFFGEGSRLTVL.

The DNA of the CDR3 is TGCGCCAGCAGCTTGGGGGACAGGGACGCAGATACGCAGTATTTT. Its translation is CASSLGDRDADTQYF. The chain carries TRBV5-1 and TRBJ2-3; 9 nucleotides agree with TRBD1. This CDR3 has 15 residues. The V and J ends lost 0 bases and 4 bases, in that order; junction bases with no gene match: 3. Germline CDR1 is SGHRS and CDR2 is YFSETQ.

This chain uses TRBV5-6 with TRBJ2-5, with TRBD2 identical over 8 bases. CDR3 size: 15 residues. Germline CDR1 reads SGHDT; CDR2 reads YYEEEE. The V and J ends lost 0 bases and 2 bases, in that order; junction bases with no gene match: 3. Written as DNA, the CDR3 is TGTGCCAGCAGCTTGGTCGGGGGGGCACAAGAGACCCAGTACTTC. Its translation: CASSLVGGAQETQYF.

The chain links TRBV4-2 to TRBJ1-6; a weak D match, TRBD1 (5 bases). The CDR3 length is 15 residues. V dropped 5 bases and J dropped 7 bases, with 15 bases sitting between them. Germline CDR1 and CDR2: LGHNA and YNFKEQ. CDR3 in DNA: TGTGCCAGCAGCTTGTATACAGGTTCGAATTCACCCCTCCACTTT. Protein: CASSLYTGSNSPLHF.